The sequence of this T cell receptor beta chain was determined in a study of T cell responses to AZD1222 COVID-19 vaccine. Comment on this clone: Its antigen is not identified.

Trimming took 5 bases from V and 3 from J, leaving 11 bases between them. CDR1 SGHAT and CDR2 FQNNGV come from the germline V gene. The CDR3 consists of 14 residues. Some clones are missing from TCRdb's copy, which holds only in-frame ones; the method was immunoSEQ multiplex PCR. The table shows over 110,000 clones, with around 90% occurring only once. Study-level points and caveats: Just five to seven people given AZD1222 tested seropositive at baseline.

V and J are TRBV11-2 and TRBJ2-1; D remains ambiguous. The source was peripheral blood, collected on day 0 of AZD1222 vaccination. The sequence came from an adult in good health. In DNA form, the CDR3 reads TGTGCCAGCAGCACCACGGGTGGCTACAATGAGCAGTTCTTC. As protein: CASSTTGGYNEQFF. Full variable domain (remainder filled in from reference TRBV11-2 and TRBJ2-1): EAGVAQSPRYKIIEKRQSVAFWCNPISGHATLYWYQQILGQGPKLLIQFQNNGVVDDSQLPKDRFSAERLKGVDSTLKIQPAKLEDSAVYLCASSTTGGYNEQFFGPGTRLTVL.